The TCR beta chain under discussion was sequenced for a study of Tregs in tolerant kidney transplant recipients. Study observations and caveats: In tolerant patients, donor-specific Tregs outgrew total Tregs, suggesting antigen-driven expansion.

In regard to this clone: Its target is unknown.

The repertoire was sequenced with immunoSEQ multiplex PCR; TCRdb's copy has only in-frame clones and lacks some. There are nearly 95,000 clones in the sample; approximately 93% occur only once, and approximately 0.5% lies in the top ten. The CDR3 totals 13 residues. Trimming removed 2 bases from V and 3 bases from J, with 7 bases in between. The germline CDR1 and CDR2 sequences are LGHNT and FRNRAP. This material consisted of CD4+ T cells from blood, taken before the transplant. This rearrangement joins TRBV12-5 to TRBJ1-1; D is unclear. This TCR derives from a human donor who received a combined kidney and bone marrow transplant. CDR3 amino acids: CASGLTGYTEAFF. The CDR3 nucleotides are TGTGCTAGTGGTTTGACGGGGTACACTGAAGCTTTCTTT.